This T cell receptor (beta chain) was recorded in a study of blood T cell repertoires in COVID-19. Background on the study: T cells, B-cell-depleted T cells, or PBMCs provided the cDNA or gDNA that served as material.

The study recruited people aged about 18 to 95 years across roughly 25 US areas. Allocation to cohorts depended on clinical history reported by the participants. Among Cohort 3 donors, those recovered had two negative PCRs, clearance, or symptom resolution. Sequencing was performed with immunoSEQ multiplex PCR; in TCRdb, only in-frame clones are kept and a portion is missing. Here the sample spans about 310,000 clones, about 90% being singletons. V lost 5 bases and J 3 bases, leaving 14 bases between the germline ends. CDR1 and CDR2 (germline): MDHEN, SYDVKM. The CDR3 is made up of 15 amino acids. Sequencing was performed on PBMCs or T cells enriched from blood (not recorded which). This rearrangement joins TRBV28 to TRBJ1-5; D remains unclear. The origin of this receptor is a woman aged 25 to 45 who had recovered from COVID-19. DNA for the CDR3: TGTGCCAGCAGTCGAGGCGGGGAGGCCAATCAGCCCCAGCATTTT. It specifies CASSRGGEANQPQHF.